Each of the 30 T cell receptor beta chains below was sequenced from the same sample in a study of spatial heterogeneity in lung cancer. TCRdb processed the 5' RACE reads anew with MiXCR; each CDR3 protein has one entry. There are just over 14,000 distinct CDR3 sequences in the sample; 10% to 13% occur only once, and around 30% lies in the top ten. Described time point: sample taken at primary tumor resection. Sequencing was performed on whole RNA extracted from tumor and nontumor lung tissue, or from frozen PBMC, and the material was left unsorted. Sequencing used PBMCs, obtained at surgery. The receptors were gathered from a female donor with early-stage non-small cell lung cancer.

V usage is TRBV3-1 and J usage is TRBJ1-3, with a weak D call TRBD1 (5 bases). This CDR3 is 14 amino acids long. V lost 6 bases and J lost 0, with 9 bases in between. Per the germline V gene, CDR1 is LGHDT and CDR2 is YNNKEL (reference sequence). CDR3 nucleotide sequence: TGTGCCAGCAGTGACAGACCCTCTGGAAACACCATATATTTT. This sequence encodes CASSDRPSGNTIYF.

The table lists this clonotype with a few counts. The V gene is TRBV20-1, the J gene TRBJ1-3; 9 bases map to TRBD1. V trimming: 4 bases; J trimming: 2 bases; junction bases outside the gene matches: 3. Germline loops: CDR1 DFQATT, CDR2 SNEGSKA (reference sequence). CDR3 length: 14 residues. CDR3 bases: TGCAGTGCTATGGGACAGGGAGCTGGAAACACCATATATTTT. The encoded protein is CSAMGQGAGNTIYF.

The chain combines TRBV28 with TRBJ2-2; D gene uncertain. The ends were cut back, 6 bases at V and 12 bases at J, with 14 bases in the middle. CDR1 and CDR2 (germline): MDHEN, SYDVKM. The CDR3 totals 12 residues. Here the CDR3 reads CASSAYKVQLFF. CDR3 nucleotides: TGTGCCAGCAGCGCCTATAAAGTTCAGCTGTTTTTT.

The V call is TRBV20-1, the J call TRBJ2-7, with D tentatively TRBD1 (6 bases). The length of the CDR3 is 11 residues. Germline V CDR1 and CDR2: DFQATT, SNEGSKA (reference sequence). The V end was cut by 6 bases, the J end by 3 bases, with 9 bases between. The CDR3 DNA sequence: TGCAGTGCCTCACAGGGCTACGAGCAGTACTTC. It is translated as CSASQGYEQYF.

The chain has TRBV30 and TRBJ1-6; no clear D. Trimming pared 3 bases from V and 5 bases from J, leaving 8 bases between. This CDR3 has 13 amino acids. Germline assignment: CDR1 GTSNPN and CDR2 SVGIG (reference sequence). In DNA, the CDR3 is TGTGCCTGGAGCCCGGATCATAATTCACCCCTCCACTTT. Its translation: CAWSPDHNSPLHF. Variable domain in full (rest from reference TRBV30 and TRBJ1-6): SQTIHQWPATLVQPVGSPLSLECTVEGTSNPNLYWYRQAAGRGLQLLFYSVGIGQISSEVPQNLSASRPQDRQFILSSKKLLLSDSGFYLCAWSPDHNSPLHFGNGTRLTVT.

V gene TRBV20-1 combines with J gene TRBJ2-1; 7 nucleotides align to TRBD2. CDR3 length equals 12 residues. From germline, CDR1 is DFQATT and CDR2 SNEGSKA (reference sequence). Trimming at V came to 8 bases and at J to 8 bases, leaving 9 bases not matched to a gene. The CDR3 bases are TGCAGTACCGGACCGGGGGGATATGAGCAGTTCTTC. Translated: CSTGPGGYEQFF.

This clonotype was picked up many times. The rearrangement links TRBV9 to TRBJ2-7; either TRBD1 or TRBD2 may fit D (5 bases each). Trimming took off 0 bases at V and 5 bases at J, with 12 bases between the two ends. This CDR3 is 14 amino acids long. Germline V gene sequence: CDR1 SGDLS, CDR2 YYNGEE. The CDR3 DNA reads TGTGCCAGCAGCGTAGATGTAGGGGACGACGAGCAGTACTTC. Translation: CASSVDVGDDEQYF.

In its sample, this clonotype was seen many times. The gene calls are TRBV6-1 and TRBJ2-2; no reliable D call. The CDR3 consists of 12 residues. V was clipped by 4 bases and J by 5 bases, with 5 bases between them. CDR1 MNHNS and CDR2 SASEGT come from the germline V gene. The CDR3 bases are TGTGCCAGCAGTGGAGTTACCGGGGAGCTGTTTTTT. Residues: CASSGVTGELFF.

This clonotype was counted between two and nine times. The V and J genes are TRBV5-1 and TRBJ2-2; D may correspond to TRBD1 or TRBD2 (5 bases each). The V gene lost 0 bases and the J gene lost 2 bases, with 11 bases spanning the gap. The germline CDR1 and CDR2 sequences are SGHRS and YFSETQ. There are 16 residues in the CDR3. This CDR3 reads CASSLAAGTNTGELFF. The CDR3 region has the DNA TGCGCCAGCAGCTTGGCCGCAGGGACCAACACCGGGGAGCTGTTTTTT.

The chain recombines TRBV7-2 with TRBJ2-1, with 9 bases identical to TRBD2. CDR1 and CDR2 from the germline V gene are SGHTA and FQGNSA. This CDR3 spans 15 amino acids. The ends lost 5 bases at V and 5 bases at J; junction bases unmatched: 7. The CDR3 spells CASSGEASGDNEQFF. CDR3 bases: TGTGCCAGCAGCGGGGAGGCTAGCGGGGACAATGAGCAGTTCTTC.

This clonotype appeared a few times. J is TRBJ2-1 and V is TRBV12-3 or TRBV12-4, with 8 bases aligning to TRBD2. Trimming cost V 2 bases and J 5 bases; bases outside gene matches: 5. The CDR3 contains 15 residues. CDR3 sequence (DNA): TGTGCCAGCAGTTTACGGGCGGGGGGCCACAATGAGCAGTTCTTC. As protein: CASSLRAGGHNEQFF.

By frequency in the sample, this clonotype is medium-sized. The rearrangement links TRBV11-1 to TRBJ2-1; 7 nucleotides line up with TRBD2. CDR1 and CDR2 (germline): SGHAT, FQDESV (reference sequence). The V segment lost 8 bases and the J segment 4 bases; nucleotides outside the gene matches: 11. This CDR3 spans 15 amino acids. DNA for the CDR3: TGTGCCAGCTCCCCCTGGGAGGGTTCGTACAATGAGCAGTTCTTC. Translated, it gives CASSPWEGSYNEQFF.

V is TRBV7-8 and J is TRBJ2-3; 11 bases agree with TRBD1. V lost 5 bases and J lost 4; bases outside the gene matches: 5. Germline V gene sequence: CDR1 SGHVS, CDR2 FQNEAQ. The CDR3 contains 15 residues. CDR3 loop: CASSTRTGGADTQYF. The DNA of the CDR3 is TGTGCCAGCAGCACTCGGACAGGGGGCGCAGATACGCAGTATTTT.

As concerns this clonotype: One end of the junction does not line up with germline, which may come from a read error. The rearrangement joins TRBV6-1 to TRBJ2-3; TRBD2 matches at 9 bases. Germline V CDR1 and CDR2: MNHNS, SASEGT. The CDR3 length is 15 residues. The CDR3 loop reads CASNEAGGSTDTQYF. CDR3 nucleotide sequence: TGTGCCAGCAATGAAGCGGGGGGTAGCACAGATACGCAGTATTTT.

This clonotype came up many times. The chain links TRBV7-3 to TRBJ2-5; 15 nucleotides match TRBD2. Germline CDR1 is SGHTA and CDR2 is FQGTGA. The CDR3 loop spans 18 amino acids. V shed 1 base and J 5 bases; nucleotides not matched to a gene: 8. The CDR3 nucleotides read TGTGCCAGCAGCTTAAGCCCCGGGACTAGCGGGGGGCCTGAGACCCAGTACTTC. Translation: CASSLSPGTSGGPETQYF.

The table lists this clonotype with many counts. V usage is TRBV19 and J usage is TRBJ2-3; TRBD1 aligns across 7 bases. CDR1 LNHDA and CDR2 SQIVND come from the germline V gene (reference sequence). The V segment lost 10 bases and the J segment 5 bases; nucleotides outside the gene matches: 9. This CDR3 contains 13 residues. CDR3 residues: CATHRDRGDTQYF. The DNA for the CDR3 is TGTGCCACCCATCGGGACAGAGGAGATACGCAGTATTTT.

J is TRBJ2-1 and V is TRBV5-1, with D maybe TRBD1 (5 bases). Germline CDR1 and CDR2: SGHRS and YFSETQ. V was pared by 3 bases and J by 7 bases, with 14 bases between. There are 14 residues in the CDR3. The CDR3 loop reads CASSSGLRGNEQFF. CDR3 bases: TGCGCCAGCAGCTCCGGTCTTAGGGGTAATGAGCAGTTCTTC.

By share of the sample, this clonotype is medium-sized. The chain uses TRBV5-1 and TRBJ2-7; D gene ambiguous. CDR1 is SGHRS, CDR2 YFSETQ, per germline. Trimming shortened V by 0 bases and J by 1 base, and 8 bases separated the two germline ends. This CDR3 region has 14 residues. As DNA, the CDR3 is TGCGCCAGCAGCTTGGGAACAGAATCCTACGAGCAGTACTTC. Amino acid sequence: CASSLGTESYEQYF. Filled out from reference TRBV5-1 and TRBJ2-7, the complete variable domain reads KAGVTQTPRYLIKTRGQQVTLSCSPISGHRSVSWYQQTPGQGLQFLFEYFSETQRNKGNFPGRFSGRQFSNSRSEMNVSTLELGDSALYLCASSLGTESYEQYFGPGTRLTVT.

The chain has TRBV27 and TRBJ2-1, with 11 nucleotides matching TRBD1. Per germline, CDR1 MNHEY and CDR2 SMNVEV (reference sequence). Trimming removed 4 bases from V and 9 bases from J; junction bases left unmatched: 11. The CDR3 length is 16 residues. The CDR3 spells CASSSPLGTGGGEQFF. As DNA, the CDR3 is TGTGCCAGCAGTTCTCCATTAGGGACAGGGGGGGGTGAGCAGTTCTTC.

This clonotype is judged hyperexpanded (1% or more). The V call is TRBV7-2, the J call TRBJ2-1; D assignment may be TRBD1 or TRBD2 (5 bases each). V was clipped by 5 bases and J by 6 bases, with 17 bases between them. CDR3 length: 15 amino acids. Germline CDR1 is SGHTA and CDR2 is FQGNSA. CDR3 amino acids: CASSLGTHGINEQFF. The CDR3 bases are TGTGCCAGCAGCCTCGGGACCCACGGAATCAATGAGCAGTTCTTC. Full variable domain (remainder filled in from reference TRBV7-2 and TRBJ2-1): GAGVSQSPSNKVTEKGKDVELRCDPISGHTALYWYRQSLGQGLEFLIYFQGNSAPDKSGLPSDRFSAERTGGSVSTLTIQRTQQEDSAVYLCASSLGTHGINEQFFGPGTRLTVL.

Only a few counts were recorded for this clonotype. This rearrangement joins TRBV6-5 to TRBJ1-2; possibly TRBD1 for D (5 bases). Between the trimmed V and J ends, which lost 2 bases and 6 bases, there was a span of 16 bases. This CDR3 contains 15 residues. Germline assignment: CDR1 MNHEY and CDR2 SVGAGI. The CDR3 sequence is CASSYDGAERNGYTF. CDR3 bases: TGTGCCAGCAGTTACGACGGGGCAGAGAGGAATGGCTACACCTTC.

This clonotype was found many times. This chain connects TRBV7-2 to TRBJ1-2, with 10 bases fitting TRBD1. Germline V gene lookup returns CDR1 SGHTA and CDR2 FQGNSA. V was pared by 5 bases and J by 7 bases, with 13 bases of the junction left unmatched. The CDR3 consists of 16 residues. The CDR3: CASSPQTGGAKSGYTF. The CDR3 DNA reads TGTGCCAGCAGCCCCCAGACAGGGGGCGCGAAAAGTGGCTACACCTTC. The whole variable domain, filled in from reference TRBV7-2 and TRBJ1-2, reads GAGVSQSPSNKVTEKGKDVELRCDPISGHTALYWYRQSLGQGLEFLIYFQGNSAPDKSGLPSDRFSAERTGGSVSTLTIQRTQQEDSAVYLCASSPQTGGAKSGYTFGSGTRLTVV.

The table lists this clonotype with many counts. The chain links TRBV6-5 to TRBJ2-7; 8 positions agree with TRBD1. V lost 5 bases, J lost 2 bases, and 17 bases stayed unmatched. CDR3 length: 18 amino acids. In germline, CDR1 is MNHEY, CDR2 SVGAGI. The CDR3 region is CASSTYALGQGLTYEQYF. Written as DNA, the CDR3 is TGTGCCAGCAGTACCTATGCCTTAGGACAGGGATTGACCTACGAGCAGTACTTC.

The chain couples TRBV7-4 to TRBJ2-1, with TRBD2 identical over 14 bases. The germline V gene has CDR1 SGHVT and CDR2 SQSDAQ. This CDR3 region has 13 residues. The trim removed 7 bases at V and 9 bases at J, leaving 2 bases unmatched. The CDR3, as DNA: TGTGCCAGCACCGGACTAGCGGGGGGTGAGCAGTTCTTC. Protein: CASTGLAGGEQFF.

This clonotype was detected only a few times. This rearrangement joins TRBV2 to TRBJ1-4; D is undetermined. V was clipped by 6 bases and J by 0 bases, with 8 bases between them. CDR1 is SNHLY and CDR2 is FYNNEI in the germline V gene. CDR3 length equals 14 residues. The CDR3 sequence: CASRPTATNEKLFF. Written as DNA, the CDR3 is TGTGCCAGCAGACCGACGGCAACTAATGAAAAACTGTTTTTT.

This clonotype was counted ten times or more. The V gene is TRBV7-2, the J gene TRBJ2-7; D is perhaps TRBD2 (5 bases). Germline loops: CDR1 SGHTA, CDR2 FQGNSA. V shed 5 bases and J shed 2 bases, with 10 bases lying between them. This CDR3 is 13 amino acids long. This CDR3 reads CASSAYGAYEQYF. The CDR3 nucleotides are TGTGCCAGCAGCGCCTACGGGGCCTACGAGCAGTACTTC. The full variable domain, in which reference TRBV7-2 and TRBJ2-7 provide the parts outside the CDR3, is GAGVSQSPSNKVTEKGKDVELRCDPISGHTALYWYRQSLGQGLEFLIYFQGNSAPDKSGLPSDRFSAERTGGSVSTLTIQRTQQEDSAVYLCASSAYGAYEQYFGPGTRLTVT.

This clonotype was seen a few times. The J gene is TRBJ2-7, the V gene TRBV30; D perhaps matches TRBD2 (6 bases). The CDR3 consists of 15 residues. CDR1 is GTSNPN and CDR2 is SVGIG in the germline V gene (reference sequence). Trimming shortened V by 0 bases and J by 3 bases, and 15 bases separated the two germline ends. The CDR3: CAWSVRGMGYYEQYF. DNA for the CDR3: TGTGCCTGGAGTGTACGGGGGATGGGTTACTACGAGCAGTACTTC.

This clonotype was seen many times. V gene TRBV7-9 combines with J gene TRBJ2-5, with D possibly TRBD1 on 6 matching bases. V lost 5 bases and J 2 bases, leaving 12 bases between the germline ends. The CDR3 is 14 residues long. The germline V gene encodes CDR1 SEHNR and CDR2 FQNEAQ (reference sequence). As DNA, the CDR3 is TGTGCCAGCAGCATGACAGGTTTTCAAGAGACCCAGTACTTC. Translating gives CASSMTGFQETQYF.

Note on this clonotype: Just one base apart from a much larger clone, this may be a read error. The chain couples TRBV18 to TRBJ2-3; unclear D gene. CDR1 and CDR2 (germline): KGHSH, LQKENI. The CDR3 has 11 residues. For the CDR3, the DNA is TGTGTCAGCTCACGCACAGATACGCAGTATTTT. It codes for CVSSRTDTQYF.

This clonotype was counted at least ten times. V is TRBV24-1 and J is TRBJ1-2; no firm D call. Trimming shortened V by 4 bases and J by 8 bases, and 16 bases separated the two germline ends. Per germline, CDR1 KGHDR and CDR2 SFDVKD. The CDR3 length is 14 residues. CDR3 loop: CATSDRRFNYGYTF. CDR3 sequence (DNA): TGTGCCACCAGTGACCGCCGGTTTAATTACGGCTACACCTTC.